A single sample is the source of the 16 T cell receptor beta chains below, sequenced in a study of CD8 T cells in Susac syndrome. A quantity of roughly 0.5 to 1 ug RNA underwent reverse transcription using random hexamers. TCRdb called the immunoSEQ multiplex PCR reads again in MiXCR, with one record for every CDR3 protein. The profile shows more than 55,000 distinct CDR3 sequences, nearly 96% of them singletons. Sequenced input: CD4+ T cells from PBMCs. The source is a human donor with multiple sclerosis.

This clonotype showed up just once. The chain is built from TRBV28 and TRBJ2-1; 10 bases match TRBD1. There are 15 residues in the CDR3. The ends lost 6 bases at V and 9 bases at J; junction bases unmatched: 11. CDR1 and CDR2 from the germline V gene are MDHEN and SYDVKM. The CDR3 here is CASRYGDRGQIEQFF. DNA for the CDR3: TGTGCCAGCAGGTACGGAGACAGGGGGCAAATTGAGCAGTTCTTC.

The chain has TRBV2 and TRBJ1-5; no reliable D call. The V gene lost 0 bases and the J gene lost 5 bases, with 5 bases spanning the gap. This CDR3 contains 13 residues. Germline V gene sequence: CDR1 SNHLY, CDR2 FYNNEI. The CDR3 region has the DNA TGTGCCAGCAGTGAAGCTGAGGATCAGCCCCAGCATTTT. This codes for CASSEAEDQPQHF.

The rearrangement links TRBV5-1 to TRBJ1-6; D uncertain. The V end lost 1 base, the J end lost 5 bases, and 7 bases lay between the germline ends. Germline V gives CDR1 SGHRS, CDR2 YFSETQ. The CDR3 has 14 amino acids. The CDR3 region is CASSLTEDNSPLHF. The DNA of the CDR3 is TGCGCCAGCAGCTTGACAGAAGATAATTCACCCCTCCACTTT.

V gene TRBV11-3 combines with J gene TRBJ2-7; TRBD1 matches at 7 bases. CDR3 length: 14 amino acids. J lost 6 bases, V lost 5 bases, and 10 bases had no gene match. Germline CDR1 and CDR2: SGHNT and YENEEA. For the CDR3, the DNA is TGTGCCAGCAGCCCACGGACAGGTCCGGTCGAGCAGTACTTC. This encodes CASSPRTGPVEQYF. Together with reference TRBV11-3 and TRBJ2-7, the CDR3 gives the full variable domain: EAGVVQSPRYKIIEKKQPVAFWCNPISGHNTLYWYLQNLGQGPELLIRYENEEAVDDSQLPKDRFSAERLKGVDSTLKIQPAELGDSAVYLCASSPRTGPVEQYFGPGTRLTVT.

This clonotype was picked up one time. The chain has TRBV20-1 and TRBJ2-7; D remains ambiguous. The CDR3 loop spans 12 amino acids. V was trimmed by 0 bases and J by 5 bases, leaving 8 bases between them. The germline gives CDR1 DFQATT, CDR2 SNEGSKA (reference sequence). CDR3 protein: CSARDPPNEQYF. As DNA, the CDR3 is TGCAGTGCTAGAGATCCCCCGAACGAGCAGTACTTC.

The chain combines TRBV4-3 with TRBJ1-1; D gene ambiguous. The CDR3 loop spans 16 amino acids. Germline V gene lookup returns CDR1 LGHNA and CDR2 YSLEER. Trimming took off 0 bases at V and 10 bases at J, with 21 bases between the two ends. CDR3 sequence reads: CASSQDKRNTWERAFF. DNA for the CDR3: TGCGCCAGCAGCCAAGATAAGAGGAACACTTGGGAGAGAGCTTTCTTT.

This chain uses TRBV4-3 with TRBJ2-5; the D is unclear. The CDR3 sequence is 13 residues long. Between the trimmed V and J ends, which lost 0 bases and 5 bases, there was a span of 7 bases. The germline gives CDR1 LGHNA, CDR2 YSLEER. CDR3 nucleotide sequence: TGCGCCAGCAGCCAAGATTCTAGGGAGACCCAGTACTTC. Its protein product is CASSQDSRETQYF.

The chain carries TRBV20-1 and TRBJ2-3; D is undetermined. Germline CDR1 is DFQATT and CDR2 is SNEGSKA (reference sequence). There are 12 residues in the CDR3. Trimming removed 0 bases at V and 8 bases at J, with 9 bases between. CDR3 sequence reads: CSARDKAVTQYF. The DNA for the CDR3 is TGCAGTGCTAGAGATAAAGCTGTTACGCAGTATTTT.

J is TRBJ2-2 and V is TRBV30; TRBD1 agrees at 7 bases. The V segment lost 8 bases and the J segment 4 bases; nucleotides outside the gene matches: 7. This CDR3 has 13 amino acids. Germline lookup yields CDR1 GTSNPN and CDR2 SVGIG (reference sequence). The CDR3, as DNA: TGTGCCGAGAGACAGGGATTCACCGGGGAGCTGTTTTTT. Amino acid sequence: CAERQGFTGELFF.

The V gene is TRBV7-2, the J gene TRBJ2-7, with D possibly TRBD2 on 5 matching bases. CDR1 is SGHTA, CDR2 FQGNSA, per germline. The CDR3 extends over 12 amino acids. V was cut by 2 bases and J by 4 bases, with 6 bases left in between. CDR3 coding DNA: TGTGCCAGCAGCTTATCGGGGTACGAGCAGTACTTC. The encoded protein is CASSLSGYEQYF.

The rearrangement links TRBV20-1 to TRBJ2-5; 12 bases line up with TRBD2. The ends lost 5 bases at V and 7 bases at J; junction bases unmatched: 14. The germline CDR1 and CDR2 sequences are DFQATT and SNEGSKA (reference sequence). This CDR3 contains 16 residues. CDR3 coding DNA: TGCAGTGCTGCTACTAGCGGGGGGCGCCAGCATAGGACCCAGTACTTC. Translation gives CSAATSGGRQHRTQYF.

The chain carries TRBV30 and TRBJ1-5; weak D call: TRBD1 (5 bases). V lost 2 bases, J lost 2 bases, and 16 bases lay in between. The germline V gene encodes CDR1 GTSNPN and CDR2 SVGIG (reference sequence). This CDR3 is built from 16 residues. As DNA, the CDR3 is TGTGCCTGGAGTAAACAGGTACCCGGGGGCAATCAGCCCCAGCATTTT. It yields the protein CAWSKQVPGGNQPQHF. The full variable domain, completed using reference TRBV30 and TRBJ1-5, is SQTIHQWPATLVQPVGSPLSLECTVEGTSNPNLYWYRQAAGRGLQLLFYSVGIGQISSEVPQNLSASRPQDRQFILSSKKLLLSDSGFYLCAWSKQVPGGNQPQHFGDGTRLSIL.

This chain connects TRBV12-3 or TRBV12-4 to TRBJ1-2; D not certain. Trimming took 5 bases from V and 6 from J, leaving 7 bases between them. The CDR3 has 11 residues. The CDR3 region is CASSKRDGYTF. As DNA, the CDR3 is TGTGCCAGCAGTAAGAGGGATGGCTACACCTTC.

The V call is TRBV12-3 or TRBV12-4, the J call TRBJ2-4; maybe TRBD2 (5 bases). The CDR3 spans 13 residues. V was trimmed by 6 bases and J by 3 bases, leaving 9 bases between them. The CDR3 spells CASRRVGKNIQYF. CDR3 in DNA: TGTGCCAGCAGGCGGGTGGGCAAAAACATTCAGTACTTC.

This chain uses TRBV5-4 with TRBJ2-3; TRBD2 matches 12 bases. Germline V CDR1 and CDR2: SGHNT, YYREEE (reference sequence). There are 17 residues in the CDR3. V shed 3 bases, J shed 4 bases, and the junction held 9 bases outside the gene matches. DNA for the CDR3: TGTGCCAGCAGCTCACGACTAGCGGGGGTCGCCGCAGATACGCAGTATTTT. Translation: CASSSRLAGVAADTQYF.

This chain links TRBV30 with TRBJ1-2; perhaps TRBD1 as D (5 bases). V gave up 2 bases and J gave up 0 bases, with 10 bases separating them. Germline V gene lookup returns CDR1 GTSNPN and CDR2 SVGIG (reference sequence). The CDR3 runs to 14 residues. CDR3 DNA: TGTGCCTGGAGTAGGGCCAGGGCTAACTATGGCTACACCTTC. As protein: CAWSRARANYGYTF. Complete variable domain (other parts from reference TRBV30 and TRBJ1-2): SQTIHQWPATLVQPVGSPLSLECTVEGTSNPNLYWYRQAAGRGLQLLFYSVGIGQISSEVPQNLSASRPQDRQFILSSKKLLLSDSGFYLCAWSRARANYGYTFGSGTRLTVV.